This T cell receptor beta chain is from a study of T cells in localized non-small cell lung cancer. Study results and limitations: Uninvolved adjacent lung showed the highest T cell clonality, exceeding tumor. Higher adjacent-lung clonality was associated with shorter survival.

The germline V and J ends were trimmed by 5 bases and 2 bases, with 25 bases remaining between them. The CDR3 totals 18 residues. Per the germline V gene, CDR1 is SEHNR and CDR2 is FQNEAQ (reference sequence). The assay was immunoSEQ multiplex PCR, and TCRdb's table has in-frame clones only and misses some. The table has 55,000 to 65,000 clones, 91% seen once. A remark on this clone: Its target is not known.

The sequence derives from a man aged 35-75 years with stage I lung adenocarcinoma. Here the sequenced sample was peripheral blood, taken before any cancer treatment. The rearrangement joins TRBV7-9 to TRBJ2-7; D may be TRBD2 (6 bases). In DNA, the CDR3 is TGTGCCAGCAGCCCGTCGGGGAGTCCCAGCGGGTCGACCTACGAGCAGTACTTC. It yields the protein CASSPSGSPSGSTYEQYF.